This T cell receptor beta chain was captured by sequencing in a study of T cell repertoires in cytomegalovirus infection. Across the study: Both a matching HLA type and CMV infection were indicated by public TCR beta signatures.

Notes on this clonotype: The antigen is unknown.

TCRdb reanalysed the reads using MiXCR and keeps one entry per CDR3 protein. The sample has around 300,000 distinct CDR3 sequences, just under 25% seen once. General study results and limits: Carriers of CMV and the relevant HLA type were discriminated by public TCR beta frequency.

The sequence was obtained from a human donor in good health (CMV status not recorded). Some clones in this sample may be carry-over from other donors' samples. The sequencing used cultured PBMCs, collected from culture after CMV antigen stimulation.

CDR3 sequence reads: CSAYRQGREPLGEQFF. CDR3 nucleotide sequence: TGCAGTGCCTATCGACAGGGGAGGGAGCCGTTGGGTGAGCAGTTCTTC. The J gene is TRBJ2-1, the V gene TRBV20-1; tentative D call: TRBD1 (8 bases). The germline gives CDR1 DFQATT, CDR2 SNEGSKA (reference sequence). With 6 bases removed from V and 9 bases from J, the gap between germline ends came to 27 bases. The CDR3 covers 16 residues.